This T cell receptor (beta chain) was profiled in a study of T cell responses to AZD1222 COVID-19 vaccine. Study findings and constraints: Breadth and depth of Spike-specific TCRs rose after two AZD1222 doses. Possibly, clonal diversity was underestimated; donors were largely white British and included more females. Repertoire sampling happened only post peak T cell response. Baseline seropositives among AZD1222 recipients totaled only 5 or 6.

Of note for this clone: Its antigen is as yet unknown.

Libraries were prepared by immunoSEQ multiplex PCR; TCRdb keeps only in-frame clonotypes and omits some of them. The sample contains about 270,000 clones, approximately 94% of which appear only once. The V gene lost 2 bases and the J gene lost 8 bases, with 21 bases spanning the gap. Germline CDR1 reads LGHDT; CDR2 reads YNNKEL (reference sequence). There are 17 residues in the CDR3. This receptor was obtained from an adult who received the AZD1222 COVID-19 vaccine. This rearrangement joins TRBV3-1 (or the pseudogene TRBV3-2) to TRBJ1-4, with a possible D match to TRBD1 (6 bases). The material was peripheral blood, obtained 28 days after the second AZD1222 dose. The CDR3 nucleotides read TGTGCCAGCAGCCAAATCCGAGGGGGAGGGCTGGGCGAAAAACTGTTTTTT. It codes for CASSQIRGGGLGEKLFF.